This TCR beta chain was sequenced during a study of blood T cell repertoires in COVID-19. For the study at large: Both acute and convalescent COVID-19 samples were obtained from the United States, Italy and Spain.

Per the authors' pipeline: Amplification of reference gene primers was used by the study to estimate nucleated cell counts. The repertoire was sequenced with immunoSEQ multiplex PCR; TCRdb's copy has only in-frame clones and lacks some. That table supplies the V and J calls and clone size; D and trimming were determined from the DNA. The sample includes about 140,000 clones, about 82% seen only once; the top ten take 8.2%. V dropped 0 bases and J dropped 3 bases, with 11 bases sitting between them. The CDR3 contains 15 residues. Germline assignment: CDR1 LGHDT and CDR2 YNNKEL (reference sequence). The source of this sequence is a woman aged 55-75 years with acute or convalescent COVID-19. The chain uses TRBV3-1 (or the pseudogene TRBV3-2) and TRBJ1-1; D remains ambiguous. The sample comprised peripheral blood. The CDR3 region has the DNA TGTGCCAGCAGCCAAGATCGGGGTGGCTACACTGAAGCTTTCTTT. This sequence encodes CASSQDRGGYTEAFF.